The 17 T cell receptor beta chains given below trace back to one sample, sequenced in a study of T-cell memory formation after mild COVID-19 (dated by TCRdb to the early 2020s). Library creation used 5' RACE. Data came from an Illumina NovaSeq 6000. TCRdb cleaned the public reads at Q25 with fastp, built clones with MiXCR and kept in-frame beta chains. Under each unique CDR3 protein, matching rows form one entry showing the most common genes and DNA. Within this sample are approximately 300,000 distinct CDR3 sequences, with about 15% of them counted one time only. About a fifth of the sample is held by the ten biggest clonotypes. Sequencing was performed on PBMCs or a T cell subset sorted from them (not recorded which). The receptors stem from a man aged 18 to 35 who had mild COVID-19 (a few samples of this study predate the infection). The sample titles of this study are shuffled in the database, so cell type and time point are left out; the donor was told from shared clones.

V and J are TRBV4-1 and TRBJ1-3; the D gene is possibly TRBD1 (5 bases). In germline, CDR1 is MGHRA, CDR2 YSYEKL. Trimming took off 2 bases at V and 7 bases at J, with 15 bases between the two ends. The CDR3 covers 15 residues. CDR3 sequence (DNA): TGCGCCAGCAGCCAACCCACGGCGGGGGGTAACACCATATATTTT. It codes for CASSQPTAGGNTIYF.

In its sample, this clonotype was seen a few times. This chain links TRBV4-1 with TRBJ1-5, with 8 positions matching TRBD1. The CDR3 spans 18 residues. Germline V gene sequence: CDR1 MGHRA, CDR2 YSYEKL. The trim removed 1 base at V and 9 bases at J, leaving 17 bases unmatched. In DNA, the CDR3 is TGCGCCAGCAGCCAAGTGGGTGCGGCAGGGGGCGGAAAGGGGCCCCAGCATTTT. Amino acids: CASSQVGAAGGGKGPQHF.

The J gene is TRBJ2-2, the V gene TRBV7-9, with 7 bases matching TRBD2. The CDR3 is 17 amino acids. Germline assignment: CDR1 SEHNR and CDR2 FQNEAQ (reference sequence). V was clipped by 4 bases and J by 2 bases; unmatched bases: 10. DNA of the CDR3: TGTGCCAGCAGCTCCCCTATCCGGGGGGTCAACACCGGGGAGCTGTTTTTT. The encoded protein is CASSSPIRGVNTGELFF.

This clonotype was observed a few times. V gene TRBV5-1 combines with J gene TRBJ2-7; no clear D gene. Looked up from germline, CDR1 is SGHRS and CDR2 is YFSETQ. The V and J ends lost 3 bases and 2 bases respectively, with 12 bases between them. The CDR3 covers 14 residues. In nucleotides, the CDR3 is TGCGCCAGCAGCTCTGGGGTGACGGCCTACGAGCAGTACTTC. Residues: CASSSGVTAYEQYF.

This clonotype was seen only a few times. The chain uses TRBV30 and TRBJ1-1, with TRBD1 matching 7 bases. The V and J ends lost 2 bases and 3 bases, in that order; junction bases with no gene match: 0. This CDR3 contains 12 residues. CDR1 and CDR2 from the germline V gene are GTSNPN and SVGIG (reference sequence). CDR3 loop: CAWSQGDTEAFF. CDR3 nucleotides: TGTGCCTGGAGTCAGGGGGACACTGAAGCTTTCTTT.

This clonotype turned up a few times. The V gene is TRBV20-1, the J gene TRBJ1-6, with D unclear. CDR3 size: 12 residues. Germline V gene data show CDR1 as DFQATT and CDR2 as SNEGSKA (reference sequence). Trimming shortened V by 5 bases and J by 7 bases, and 9 bases separated the two germline ends. The CDR3 here is CSARRSNSPLHF. CDR3 DNA: TGCAGTGCTCGCCGTTCGAATTCACCCCTCCACTTT.

This chain joins TRBV9 and TRBJ1-6; 8 positions agree with TRBD1. The CDR3 sequence is 17 residues long. With 4 bases clipped from V and 9 bases from J, the junction kept 15 bases outside the gene matches. CDR1 and CDR2 (germline): SGDLS, YYNGEE. The CDR3 DNA sequence: TGTGCCAGCAGCACTGGACAGGGCAGTGGTGGGAGTTCACCCCTCCACTTT. Its translation: CASSTGQGSGGSSPLHF.

This chain connects TRBV24-1 to TRBJ2-2; D tentatively fits TRBD1 or TRBD2 (5 bases each). Trimming shortened V by 5 bases and J by 4 bases, and 10 bases separated the two germline ends. The germline gives CDR1 KGHDR, CDR2 SFDVKD. The CDR3 covers 14 residues. Here the CDR3 DNA reads TGTGCCACCAGTGGGGAAGGGACCACCGGGGAGCTGTTTTTT. The encoded protein is CATSGEGTTGELFF.

This clonotype has more than one count but fewer than ten. The chain couples TRBV6-5 to TRBJ2-2; D is unresolved. The germline V gene has CDR1 MNHEY and CDR2 SVGAGI. Trimming cost V 6 bases and J 6 bases, with 11 bases left between them. The CDR3 covers 13 residues. The CDR3 nucleotides read TGTGCCAGCAGGAGGCCCGGGTCCGGGGAGCTGTTTTTT. It codes for CASRRPGSGELFF.

This clonotype was seen a few times. The rearrangement joins TRBV6-2 or TRBV6-3 to TRBJ1-2; D perhaps matches TRBD1 (6 bases). V dropped 4 bases and J dropped 7 bases, with 13 bases sitting between them. The CDR3 spans 13 residues. Germline values: CDR1 MNHEY, CDR2 SVGEGT. The CDR3 sequence is CASSSTGSSGYTF. In nucleotides, the CDR3 is TGTGCCAGCAGTTCCACAGGGAGCAGTGGCTACACCTTC.

The rearrangement links TRBV6-4 to TRBJ2-5, with unresolved D. This CDR3 comprises 13 residues. From germline, CDR1 is MRHNA and CDR2 SNTAGT. Trimming removed 4 bases at V and 5 bases at J, with 11 bases between. DNA of the CDR3: TGTGCCAGCAGTGTTTTGATGGGGGAGACCCAGTACTTC. Its translation is CASSVLMGETQYF.

This sequence joins TRBV10-3 and TRBJ2-1, with D perhaps given as TRBD1 or TRBD2 (6 bases each). Trimming cost V 6 bases and J 7 bases, with 16 bases left between them. CDR1 is ENHRY and CDR2 is SYGVKD in the germline V gene. The CDR3 spans 14 residues. The CDR3 region is CAIRPSLGGNEQFF. The CDR3, as DNA: TGTGCCATCAGGCCCAGCCTAGGGGGGAATGAGCAGTTCTTC.

This rearrangement joins TRBV4-1 to TRBJ2-4; D possibly corresponds to TRBD1 (5 bases). This CDR3 is 17 amino acids long. V dropped 0 bases and J dropped 3 bases, with 15 bases sitting between them. Germline CDR1 reads MGHRA; CDR2 reads YSYEKL. The CDR3 sequence: CASSQEVARVGKNIQYF. The CDR3 DNA sequence: TGCGCCAGCAGCCAAGAGGTGGCCAGGGTCGGCAAAAACATTCAGTACTTC.

This sequence joins TRBV5-1 and TRBJ1-1; a possible D gene is TRBD1 (6 bases). V was cut by 3 bases and J by 2 bases, with 11 bases left in between. The CDR3 length is 14 residues. CDR1 and CDR2 (germline): SGHRS, YFSETQ. The CDR3 protein is CASSSRGENTEAFF. In nucleotides, the CDR3 is TGCGCCAGCAGCTCTAGGGGGGAAAACACTGAAGCTTTCTTT.

The chain employs TRBV28 and TRBJ2-1; 10 nucleotides match TRBD2. The V gene's germline CDR1 is MDHEN and CDR2 SYDVKM. After removal of 3 bases from V and 9 bases from J, the junction contained 5 bases not matched to a gene. This CDR3 comprises 14 residues. The CDR3 DNA follows: TGTGCCAGCAGTTTCCTAGCGGGGGTCGGTGAGCAGTTCTTC. Protein product: CASSFLAGVGEQFF.

This clonotype was seen a few times. The rearrangement uses TRBV7-2 and TRBJ2-5; D perhaps matches TRBD2 (5 bases). V shed 4 bases and J shed 5 bases, with 17 bases lying between them. Germline CDR1 and CDR2: SGHTA and FQGNSA. The CDR3 is 15 amino acids. The DNA of the CDR3 is TGTGCCAGCAGCTCAACATTAAGCGGTCTCGAGACCCAGTACTTC. It is translated as CASSSTLSGLETQYF.

J is TRBJ1-1 and V is TRBV7-2, with 9 bases matching TRBD1. CDR3 length: 15 residues. The germline V gene has CDR1 SGHTA and CDR2 FQGNSA. J lost 4 bases, V lost 5 bases, and 8 bases had no gene match. Here the CDR3 DNA reads TGTGCCAGCAGCATCACAGGGGGCTGGGGCACTGAAGCTTTCTTT. It is translated as CASSITGGWGTEAFF.